Reported below is one T cell receptor beta chain. Its specificity is not known. The sample originates from a study of somatic mutations in cytotoxic T cells in rheumatoid arthritis. Regarding the study as a whole: The clonality of CD8+ T cells was not significantly different between rheumatoid arthritis patients and age-matched healthy controls. Expanded CD8+ clones had unknown antigen targets.

Using immunoSEQ multiplex PCR, the repertoire was profiled, and TCRdb retains in-frame clones only, with some absent. This sample carries tens of thousands of clones, roughly four fifths of them seen once, and the ten largest clones take about 3.4%. Trimming removed 3 bases from V and 6 bases from J; junction bases left unmatched: 4. Germline V lookup: CDR1 SGDLS, CDR2 YYNGEE. The CDR3 has 14 amino acids. The sequence was collected from a man aged 40-50 years in good health. Sequences were obtained from CD8+ T cells sorted from blood. This chain links TRBV9 with TRBJ1-4; 8 bases match TRBD1. CDR3 nucleotide sequence: TGTGCCAGCAGCGCGGACAGGGTAGATGAAAAACTGTTTTTT. Its translation is CASSADRVDEKLFF.